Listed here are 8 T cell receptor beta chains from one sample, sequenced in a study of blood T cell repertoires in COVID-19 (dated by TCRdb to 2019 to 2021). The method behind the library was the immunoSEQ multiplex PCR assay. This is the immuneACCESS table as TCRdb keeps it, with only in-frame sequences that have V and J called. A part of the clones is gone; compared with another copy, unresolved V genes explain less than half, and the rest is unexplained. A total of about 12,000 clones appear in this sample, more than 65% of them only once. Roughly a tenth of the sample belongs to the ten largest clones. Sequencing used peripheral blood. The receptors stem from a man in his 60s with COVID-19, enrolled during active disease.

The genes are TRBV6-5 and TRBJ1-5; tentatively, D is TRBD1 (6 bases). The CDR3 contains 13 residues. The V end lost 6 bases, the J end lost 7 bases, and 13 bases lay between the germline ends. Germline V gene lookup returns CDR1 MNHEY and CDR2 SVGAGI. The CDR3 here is CASSSRDNQPQHF. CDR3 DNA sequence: TGTGCCAGCAGCTCCCGGGACAACCAGCCCCAGCATTTT.

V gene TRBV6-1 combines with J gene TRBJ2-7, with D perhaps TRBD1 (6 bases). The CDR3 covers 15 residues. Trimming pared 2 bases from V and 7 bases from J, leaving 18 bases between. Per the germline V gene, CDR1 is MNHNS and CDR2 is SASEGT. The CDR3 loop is CASSEPGTSLWEQYV. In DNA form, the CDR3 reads TGTGCCAGCAGTGAACCGGGGACATCTCTTTGGGAGCAGTACGTC.

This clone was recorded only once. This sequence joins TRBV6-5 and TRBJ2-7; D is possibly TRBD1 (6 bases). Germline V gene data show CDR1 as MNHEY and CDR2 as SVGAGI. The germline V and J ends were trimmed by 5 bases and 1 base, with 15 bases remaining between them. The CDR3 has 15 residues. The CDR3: CASSTTGHSSYEQYF. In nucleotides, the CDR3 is TGTGCCAGCAGTACCACGGGACATTCGTCCTACGAGCAGTACTTC.

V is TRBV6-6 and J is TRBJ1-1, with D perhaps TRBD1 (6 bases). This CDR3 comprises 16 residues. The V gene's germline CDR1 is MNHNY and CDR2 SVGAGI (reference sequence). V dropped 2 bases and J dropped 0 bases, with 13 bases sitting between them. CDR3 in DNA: TGTGCCAGCAGTTACCTTTTGACAGGTCTGAACACTGAAGCTTTCTTT. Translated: CASSYLLTGLNTEAFF.

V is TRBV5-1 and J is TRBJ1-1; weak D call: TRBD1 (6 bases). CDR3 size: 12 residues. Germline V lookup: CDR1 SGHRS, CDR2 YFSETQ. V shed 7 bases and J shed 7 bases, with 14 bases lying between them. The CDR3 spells CASRQGFDEAFF. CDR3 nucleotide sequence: TGCGCCAGCCGCCAGGGGTTTGATGAAGCTTTCTTT.

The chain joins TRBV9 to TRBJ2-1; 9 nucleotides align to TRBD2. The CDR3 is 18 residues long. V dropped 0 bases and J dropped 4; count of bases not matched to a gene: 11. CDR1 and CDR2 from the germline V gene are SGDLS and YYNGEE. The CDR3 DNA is TGTGCCAGCAGCGTAGAAGGGGACAAAGCGGGAGGTTACAATGAGCAGTTCTTC. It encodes CASSVEGDKAGGYNEQFF.

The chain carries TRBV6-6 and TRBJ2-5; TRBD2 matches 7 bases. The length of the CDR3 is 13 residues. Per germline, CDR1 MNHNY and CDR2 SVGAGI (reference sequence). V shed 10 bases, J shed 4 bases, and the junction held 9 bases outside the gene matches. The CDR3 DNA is TGTGCCACCTCAGGGAGGGATAGAGAGACCCAGTACTTC. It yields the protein CATSGRDRETQYF.

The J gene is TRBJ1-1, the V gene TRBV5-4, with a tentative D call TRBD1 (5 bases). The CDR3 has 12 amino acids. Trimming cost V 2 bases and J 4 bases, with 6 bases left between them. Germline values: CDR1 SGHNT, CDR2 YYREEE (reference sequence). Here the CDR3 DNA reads TGTGCCAGCAGCTTCGGGGGCACTGAAGCTTTCTTT. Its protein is CASSFGGTEAFF.